This T cell receptor (beta chain) was obtained from a study of Tregs in tolerant kidney transplant recipients. Some clones are missing from TCRdb's copy, which holds only in-frame ones; the method was immunoSEQ multiplex PCR. Reported are about 2,000 clones; the ten largest clones contain approximately 5.4%. This clone is identified as large from frequency. Its antigen is not known. The read is 3 residues too short to cover the CDR3 end, so that end is filled in from the germline J gene. The CDR3 length is 14 residues. V lost 8 bases to trimming and J lost 7 bases, with 18 bases between them. The germline V gene encodes CDR1 SEHNR and CDR2 FQNEAQ (reference sequence). Study results and limitations: The most relevant donor-specific Treg TCRbeta repertoire apparently came from expansion with activated donor B cells.

Recipient PBMCs carried a CFSE label and met irradiated graft donor PBMCs for roughly six days before FACS sorting. This sample comprised CD8+ T cells from blood cultured with allogeneic cells, obtained before the transplant. The clonotype was recovered from a human patient who received a combined kidney and bone marrow transplant. The chain links TRBV7-9 to TRBJ1-5; D unclear. The part of the CDR3 DNA that was read is TGTGCCAGCCAAGGGCGGGGAGAAGGGCAGCCC. This sequence encodes CASQGRGEGQP. The entire CDR3 is CASQGRGEGQPQHF.